One T cell receptor (beta chain) is described in this entry. The antigen is undetermined. The data are from a study of beta chain features in type 1 diabetes. The study's findings and limits: People with Type 1 diabetes carried modestly yet significantly shorter TCRB CDR3s in all four CD4+ subsets. PCR might pick shorter templates more often, in the same way for patients and controls.

Reverse transcribing all isolated RNA meant expressed TCRB transcripts were sequenced. Sequencing used immunoSEQ multiplex PCR; TCRdb keeps in-frame clones, though not all of them. The sample holds about 340,000 clones, approximately 10% seen once. Trimming took off 3 bases at V and 5 bases at J, with 13 bases between the two ends. The CDR3 runs to 14 residues. The germline V gene has CDR1 SGHRS and CDR2 YFSETQ. The source material was central memory CD4+ T cells from blood. V usage is TRBV5-1 and J usage is TRBJ2-3; D might be TRBD1 or TRBD2, each matching 5 bases. The receptor was derived from a man under 40 with type 1 diabetes. CDR3 coding DNA: TGCGCCAGCAGCTCCGGGACGGATGGAGATACGCAGTATTTT. It codes for CASSSGTDGDTQYF.